This T cell receptor beta chain is from a study of regulatory T cells in long-lasting Graves disease. Points on this clonotype: Its antigen is undetermined. Given a much more abundant clone one base away, this may be a read error.

The germline CDR1 and CDR2 sequences are MDHEN and SYDVKM. The CDR3 length is 14 residues. In building TCR beta libraries, iRepertoire HTBI primers were used together with Arm-PCR of CDR3 regions. TCRdb used MiXCR to reprocess the multiplex PCR reads, holding one entry per CDR3 protein. The top ten hold about 38% of the sample, which has 250,000 to 400,000 distinct CDR3 sequences, under 20% seen once. Study-level findings and limits: Repertoires from persistent disease leaned toward TRBV28, TRBJ1-2 and TRBJ2-5.

This sample's time point: newly diagnosed GD, antithyroid drugs for less than 3 months. Isolated PBMC RNA provided the starting material for the TCR library. Sequenced here: peripheral blood mononuclear cells (PBMCs), sampled at new diagnosis, from a patient treated with antithyroid drugs. The clonotype was recovered from a female donor with Graves disease. The V and J genes are TRBV28 and TRBJ2-1; D might be TRBD2 (5 bases). This CDR3 is CASSLTLGEETQCF. CDR3 DNA: TGTGCCAGCAGTTTAACCCTCGGGGAAGAGACCCAGTGCTTC.